This T cell receptor (beta chain) was captured by sequencing in a study of technical replicates of blood from a handful of donors. The CDR3 is made up of 15 amino acids. Germline V gene sequence: CDR1 SEHNR, CDR2 FQNEAQ (reference sequence). With 6 bases clipped from V and 6 bases from J, the junction kept 10 bases outside the gene matches. This clone appeared a single time. The repertoire was sequenced with immunoSEQ multiplex PCR; TCRdb's copy has only in-frame clones and lacks some. The profile shows over 30,000 clones, approximately 90% of them singletons. This sequence joins TRBV7-9 and TRBJ2-7; 11 bases agree with TRBD2. Sequencing used PBMCs. The origin of this receptor is a human donor in good health. Some clones in this sample may be carry-over from other donors' samples. The CDR3 sequence is CASSYQTSGTAEQYF. The DNA of the CDR3 is TGTGCCAGCAGTTATCAGACTAGCGGGACAGCCGAGCAGTACTTC.